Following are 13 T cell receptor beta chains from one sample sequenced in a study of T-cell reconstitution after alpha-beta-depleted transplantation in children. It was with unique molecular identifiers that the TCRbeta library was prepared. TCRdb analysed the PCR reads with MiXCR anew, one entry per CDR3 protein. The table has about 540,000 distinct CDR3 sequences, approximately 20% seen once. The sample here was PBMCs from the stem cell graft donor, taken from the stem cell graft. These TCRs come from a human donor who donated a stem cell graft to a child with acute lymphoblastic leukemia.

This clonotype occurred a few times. CDR3 sequence (DNA): TGTGCCAGCAGCCCGGGACTAGCGGGAAAGTCTGAGCAGTTCTTC. It codes for CASSPGLAGKSEQFF. The chain uses TRBV7-3 and TRBJ2-1, with TRBD2 matching 13 bases. Germline CDR1 reads SGHTA; CDR2 reads FQGTGA. CDR3 size: 15 residues. The V segment lost 5 bases and the J segment 9 bases; nucleotides outside the gene matches: 7.

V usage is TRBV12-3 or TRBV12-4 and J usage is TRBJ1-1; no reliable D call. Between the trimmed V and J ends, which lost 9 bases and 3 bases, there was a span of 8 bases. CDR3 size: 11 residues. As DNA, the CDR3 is TGTGCCAGTAGATTGGACACTGAAGCTTTCTTT. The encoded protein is CASRLDTEAFF.

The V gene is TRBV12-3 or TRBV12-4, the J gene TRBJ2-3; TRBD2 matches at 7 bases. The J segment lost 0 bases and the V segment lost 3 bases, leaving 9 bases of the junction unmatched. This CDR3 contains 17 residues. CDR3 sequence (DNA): TGTGCCAGCAGTTTTCACCCCGGGGGAGGGAGCACAGATACGCAGTATTTT. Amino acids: CASSFHPGGGSTDTQYF.

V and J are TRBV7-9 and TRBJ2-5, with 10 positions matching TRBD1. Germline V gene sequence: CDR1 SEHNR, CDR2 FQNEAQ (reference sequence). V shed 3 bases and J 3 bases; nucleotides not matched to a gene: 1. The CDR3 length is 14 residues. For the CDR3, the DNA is TGTGCCAGCAGCTTTGGACAGGGGGAAGAGACCCAGTACTTC. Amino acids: CASSFGQGEETQYF.

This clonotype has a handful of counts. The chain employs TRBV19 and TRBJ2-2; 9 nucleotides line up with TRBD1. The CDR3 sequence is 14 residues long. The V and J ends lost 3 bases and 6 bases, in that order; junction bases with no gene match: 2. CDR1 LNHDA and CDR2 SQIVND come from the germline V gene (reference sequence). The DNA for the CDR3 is TGTGCCAGTAGTATTAGGACAGGGGCCGGGGAGCTGTTTTTT. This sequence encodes CASSIRTGAGELFF.

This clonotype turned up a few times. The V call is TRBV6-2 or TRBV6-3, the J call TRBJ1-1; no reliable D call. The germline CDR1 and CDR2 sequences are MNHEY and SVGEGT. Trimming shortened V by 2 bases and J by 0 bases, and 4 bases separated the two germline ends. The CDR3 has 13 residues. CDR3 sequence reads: CASSYVLNTEAFF. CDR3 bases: TGTGCCAGCAGTTACGTGTTGAACACTGAAGCTTTCTTT.

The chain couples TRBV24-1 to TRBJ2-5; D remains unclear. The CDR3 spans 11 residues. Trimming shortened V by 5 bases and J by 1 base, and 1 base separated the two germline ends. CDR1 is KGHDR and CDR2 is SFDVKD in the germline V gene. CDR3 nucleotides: TGTGCCACCAGTGCCCAAGAGACCCAGTACTTC. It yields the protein CATSAQETQYF.

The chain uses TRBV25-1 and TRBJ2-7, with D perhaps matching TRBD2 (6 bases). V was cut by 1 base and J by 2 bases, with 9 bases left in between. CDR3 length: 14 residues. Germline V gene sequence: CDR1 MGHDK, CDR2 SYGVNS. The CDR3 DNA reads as TGTGCCAGCAGTGAATGGGCGGGAACCTACGAGCAGTACTTC. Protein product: CASSEWAGTYEQYF.

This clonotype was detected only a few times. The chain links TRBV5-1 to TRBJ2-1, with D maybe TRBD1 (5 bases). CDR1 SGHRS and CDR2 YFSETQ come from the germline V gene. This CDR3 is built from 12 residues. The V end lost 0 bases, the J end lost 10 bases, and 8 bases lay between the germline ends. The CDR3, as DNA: TGCGCCAGCAGCTTGGCTGGGGCCGAGCAGTTCTTC. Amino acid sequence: CASSLAGAEQFF.

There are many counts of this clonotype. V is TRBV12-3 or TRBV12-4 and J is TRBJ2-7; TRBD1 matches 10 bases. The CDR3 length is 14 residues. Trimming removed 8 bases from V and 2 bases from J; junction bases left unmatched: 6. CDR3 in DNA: TGTGCCAGCCGGGGGGACAGGGGCACCTACGAGCAGTACTTC. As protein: CASRGDRGTYEQYF.

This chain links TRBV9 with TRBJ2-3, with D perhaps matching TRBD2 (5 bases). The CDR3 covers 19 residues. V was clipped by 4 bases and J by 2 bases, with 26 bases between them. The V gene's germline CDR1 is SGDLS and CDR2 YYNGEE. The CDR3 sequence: CASSPPEAVLQIDTDTQYF. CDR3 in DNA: TGTGCCAGCAGCCCTCCGGAGGCAGTACTCCAGATAGACACAGATACGCAGTATTTT.

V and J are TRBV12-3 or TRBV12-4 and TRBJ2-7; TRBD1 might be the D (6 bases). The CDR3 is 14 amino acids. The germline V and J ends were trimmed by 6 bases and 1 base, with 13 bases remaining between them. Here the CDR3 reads CASRLNGQSYEQYF. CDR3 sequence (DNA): TGTGCCAGCAGACTAAACGGACAGTCCTACGAGCAGTACTTC.

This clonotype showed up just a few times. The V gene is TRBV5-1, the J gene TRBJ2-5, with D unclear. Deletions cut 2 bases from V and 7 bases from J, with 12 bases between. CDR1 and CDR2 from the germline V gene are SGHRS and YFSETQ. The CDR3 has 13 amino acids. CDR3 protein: CASSLHRERTQYF. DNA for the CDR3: TGCGCCAGCAGCTTACACCGAGAAAGGACCCAGTACTTC.